This TCR beta chain appears in the sequencing data of a study of radiation and T cells in renal cell carcinoma. Regarding this clone: Antigen unknown.

Study-wide findings and caveats: In blood, top tumor clones expanded by 2 weeks, shrinking by 4. No pretreatment tumor biopsies were available for baseline clonotypes.

Sequencing used immunoSEQ multiplex PCR; TCRdb keeps in-frame clones, though not all of them. The table has about 150,000 clones, 65% to 90% seen once. Time point noted: blood 4 weeks post-SBRT, at nephrectomy. Specified treatment: 15 Gy SBRT to primary tumor, nephrectomy 4 weeks later. The material sequenced was blood, taken from a patient whose treatment included radiotherapy and nephrectomy. This TCR was recovered from a woman in her fifties or sixties with renal cell carcinoma.

In nucleotides, the CDR3 is TGTGCCAGCAGTGAAGCCGGACCTGCGAATGAAAAACTGTTTTTT. This codes for CASSEAGPANEKLFF. This sequence joins TRBV25-1 and TRBJ1-4; D is unclear. V lost 2 bases, J lost 5 bases, and 12 bases lay in between. This CDR3 contains 15 residues. The V gene's germline CDR1 is MGHDK and CDR2 SYGVNS.